A single sample gave rise to the 18 T cell receptor beta chains below, sequenced in a study of OX40 agonist ivuxolimab in advanced cancers. Sequencing was performed with immunoSEQ multiplex PCR; in TCRdb, only in-frame clones are kept and a portion is missing. The sample has roughly 65,000 clones, around four fifths seen once. The sample in question was CD4+ or CD8+ T cells sorted from blood, obtained in a trial of the OX40 agonist ivuxolimab. These TCRs come from an adult with an advanced solid tumor such as melanoma, head and neck, liver or kidney cancer.

V gene TRBV5-1 combines with J gene TRBJ1-6, with 8 bases fitting TRBD1. Germline V CDR1 and CDR2: SGHRS, YFSETQ. The ends lost 4 bases at V and 8 bases at J; junction bases unmatched: 8. The CDR3 sequence is 15 residues long. The DNA for the CDR3 is TGCGCCAGCAGCCTAAGGACAGGGACTGATTCACCCCTCCACTTT. It encodes CASSLRTGTDSPLHF.

The chain combines TRBV7-8 with TRBJ2-5; 7 bases are shared with TRBD1. The CDR3 consists of 16 residues. Germline V gene sequence: CDR1 SGHVS, CDR2 FQNEAQ. V was pared by 4 bases and J by 5 bases, with 13 bases of the junction left unmatched. Here the CDR3 reads CASSSGDSSVGETQYF. The CDR3 region has the DNA TGTGCCAGCAGCTCTGGGGACAGCTCCGTAGGGGAGACCCAGTACTTC. The whole variable domain, remainder taken from reference TRBV7-8 and TRBJ2-5, is GAGVSQSPRYKVAKRGQDVALRCDPISGHVSLFWYQQALGQGPEFLTYFQNEAQLDKSGLPSDRFFAERPEGSVSTLKIQRTQQEDSAVYLCASSSGDSSVGETQYFGPGTRLLVL.

This clone came up a few times. This chain links TRBV2 with TRBJ1-1; D remains ambiguous. Trimming cost V 6 bases and J 0 bases, with 5 bases left between them. Per germline, CDR1 SNHLY and CDR2 FYNNEI. This CDR3 region has 12 residues. DNA for the CDR3: TGTGCCAGCAGCGACCTGAACACTGAAGCTTTCTTT. It yields the protein CASSDLNTEAFF.

The V and J genes are TRBV5-1 and TRBJ1-1; a weak D match, TRBD1 (5 bases). The germline gives CDR1 SGHRS, CDR2 YFSETQ. Trimming pared 4 bases from V and 0 bases from J, leaving 16 bases between. This CDR3 has 16 residues. The CDR3 reads CASSPQGGGLNTEAFF. For the CDR3, the DNA is TGCGCCAGCAGCCCGCAGGGTGGGGGGTTGAACACTGAAGCTTTCTTT.

J is TRBJ2-1 and V is TRBV19; 7 positions match TRBD1. Germline lookup yields CDR1 LNHDA and CDR2 SQIVND (reference sequence). Germline trimming cut 2 bases from V and 9 bases from J; bases unmatched to any gene: 4. The CDR3 is made up of 13 amino acids. CDR3 protein: CASSILGGREQFF. The DNA for the CDR3 is TGTGCCAGTAGTATACTAGGGGGCCGTGAGCAGTTCTTC.

This chain connects TRBV5-1 to TRBJ2-3, with 9 nucleotides matching TRBD2. V lost 6 bases to trimming and J lost 6 bases; unmatched junction nucleotides: 11. There are 15 residues in the CDR3. Germline V CDR1 and CDR2: SGHRS, YFSETQ. CDR3: CASKPSGISADTQYF. The CDR3 DNA sequence: TGCGCCAGCAAACCTAGCGGGATATCTGCTGATACGCAGTATTTT.

The CDR3 region has the DNA TGTGCCAGCAACGTAGGGTCACGGAGGCTACGCGAGCAGTACTTC. Translating it yields CASNVGSRRLREQYF. The gene calls are TRBV5-6 and TRBJ2-7; tentative D call: TRBD2 (5 bases). The V end lost 6 bases, the J end lost 6 bases, and 22 bases lay between the germline ends. From germline, CDR1 is SGHDT and CDR2 YYEEEE. The length of the CDR3 is 15 residues.

This clone showed up just a few times. The chain recombines TRBV5-1 with TRBJ1-1, with 7 bases matching TRBD1. Unmatched junction bases numbered 9, after V lost 3 bases and J lost 4 bases. The CDR3 totals 15 residues. Germline loops: CDR1 SGHRS, CDR2 YFSETQ. The CDR3 DNA follows: TGCGCCAGCAGCTCCCTCGCCGCAGGGGGCACTGAAGCTTTCTTT. Protein: CASSSLAAGGTEAFF. The complete variable domain, with remaining parts taken from reference TRBV5-1 and TRBJ1-1, reads KAGVTQTPRYLIKTRGQQVTLSCSPISGHRSVSWYQQTPGQGLQFLFEYFSETQRNKGNFPGRFSGRQFSNSRSEMNVSTLELGDSALYLCASSSLAAGGTEAFFGQGTRLTVV.

CDR3 residues: CASSPTGAAGETQYF. The CDR3 nucleotides read TGTGCCAGCAGCCCTACCGGGGCAGCGGGAGAGACCCAGTACTTC. The chain combines TRBV28 with TRBJ2-5, with D maybe TRBD2 (6 bases). Germline V gives CDR1 MDHEN, CDR2 SYDVKM. V dropped 6 bases and J dropped 4 bases, with 18 bases sitting between them. This CDR3 is built from 15 residues.

The chain is built from TRBV27 and TRBJ2-3, with 7 bases lining up with TRBD2. The V gene's germline CDR1 is MNHEY and CDR2 SMNVEV (reference sequence). V trimming: 3 bases; J trimming: 0 bases; junction bases outside the gene matches: 9. The CDR3 totals 17 residues. The CDR3, as DNA: TGTGCCAGCAGTTTGGACCTTCTAGCGGCTAGCACAGATACGCAGTATTTT. Translating gives CASSLDLLAASTDTQYF.

The J gene is TRBJ2-7, the V gene TRBV29-1; weak D call: TRBD2 (6 bases). Germline loops: CDR1 SQVTM, CDR2 ANQGSEA. CDR3 length: 16 amino acids. Between the trimmed V and J ends, which lost 0 bases and 5 bases, there was a span of 20 bases. CDR3 in DNA: TGCAGCGTTGAAGATAGTGGGGGGAGCGCGAAGGACGAGCAGTACTTC. It yields the protein CSVEDSGGSAKDEQYF.

The chain combines TRBV7-9 with TRBJ2-1, with D perhaps being TRBD1 or TRBD2 (6 bases each). V gave up 1 base and J gave up 2 bases, with 9 bases separating them. CDR1 and CDR2 (germline): SEHNR, FQNEAQ (reference sequence). The CDR3 contains 15 residues. CDR3 sequence: CASSLDGGPYNEQFF. In DNA, the CDR3 is TGTGCCAGCAGCTTAGATGGGGGGCCCTACAATGAGCAGTTCTTC.

V usage is TRBV7-9 and J usage is TRBJ2-5; possibly TRBD1 or TRBD2 for D (5 bases each). V gave up 2 bases and J gave up 4 bases, with 8 bases separating them. The germline gives CDR1 SEHNR, CDR2 FQNEAQ (reference sequence). This CDR3 has 13 residues. The CDR3 protein is CASSLPGTETQYF. CDR3 nucleotides: TGTGCCAGCAGCTTACCAGGGACAGAGACCCAGTACTTC.

The count of this clone is one. The rearrangement uses TRBV30 and TRBJ2-5, with TRBD1 identical over 9 bases. Germline values: CDR1 GTSNPN, CDR2 SVGIG (reference sequence). Germline trimming cut 8 bases from V and 1 base from J; bases unmatched to any gene: 5. This CDR3 has 13 residues. CDR3 residues: CAVLQGAQETQYF. Written as DNA, the CDR3 is TGTGCCGTATTACAGGGGGCCCAAGAGACCCAGTACTTC.

V gene TRBV7-2 combines with J gene TRBJ2-7, with TRBD2 identical over 10 bases. The CDR3 consists of 13 residues. J was trimmed by 12 bases and V by 4 bases; bases with no gene match: 9. CDR1 SGHTA and CDR2 FQGNSA come from the germline V gene. CDR3 residues: CASSSLSGGALYF. CDR3 coding DNA: TGTGCCAGCAGCTCCCTAAGCGGGGGGGCCCTGTACTTC. Supplemented by reference TRBV7-2 and TRBJ2-7, the full variable domain reads GAGVSQSPSNKVTEKGKDVELRCDPISGHTALYWYRQSLGQGLEFLIYFQGNSAPDKSGLPSDRFSAERTGGSVSTLTIQRTQQEDSAVYLCASSSLSGGALYFGPGTRLTVT.

The chain joins TRBV6-5 to TRBJ2-4, with 10 bases identical to TRBD2. This CDR3 spans 13 amino acids. Germline loops: CDR1 MNHEY, CDR2 SVGAGI. V was pared by 2 bases and J by 9 bases, with 1 base of the junction left unmatched. This CDR3 reads CASSYSGGVIQYF. The CDR3 DNA is TGTGCCAGCAGTTACAGCGGGGGGGTCATTCAGTACTTC.

This chain links TRBV27 with TRBJ2-5; 8 bases line up with TRBD1. The CDR3 runs 16 residues. Looked up from germline, CDR1 is MNHEY and CDR2 is SMNVEV (reference sequence). The V gene end was trimmed by 5 bases and the J gene end by 1 base; junction bases not matched to a gene: 9. The CDR3 sequence is CASSPQGAGLQETQYF. DNA of the CDR3: TGTGCCAGCAGTCCCCAGGGGGCGGGCCTCCAAGAGACCCAGTACTTC.

The chain carries TRBV14 and TRBJ2-3; 7 nucleotides line up with TRBD2. The CDR3 runs to 16 residues. Looked up from germline, CDR1 is SGHDN and CDR2 is FVKESK. V trimming: 0 bases; J trimming: 4 bases; junction bases outside the gene matches: 7. This chain's CDR3 is CASSQDSSGEADTQYF. CDR3 sequence (DNA): TGTGCCAGCAGCCAAGACTCGAGCGGGGAGGCAGATACGCAGTATTTT. The full variable domain, in which reference TRBV14 and TRBJ2-3 provide the parts outside the CDR3, is EAGVTQFPSHSVIEKGQTVTLRCDPISGHDNLYWYRRVMGKEIKFLLHFVKESKQDESGMPNNRFLAERTGGTYSTLKVQPAELEDSGVYFCASSQDSSGEADTQYFGPGTRLTVL.